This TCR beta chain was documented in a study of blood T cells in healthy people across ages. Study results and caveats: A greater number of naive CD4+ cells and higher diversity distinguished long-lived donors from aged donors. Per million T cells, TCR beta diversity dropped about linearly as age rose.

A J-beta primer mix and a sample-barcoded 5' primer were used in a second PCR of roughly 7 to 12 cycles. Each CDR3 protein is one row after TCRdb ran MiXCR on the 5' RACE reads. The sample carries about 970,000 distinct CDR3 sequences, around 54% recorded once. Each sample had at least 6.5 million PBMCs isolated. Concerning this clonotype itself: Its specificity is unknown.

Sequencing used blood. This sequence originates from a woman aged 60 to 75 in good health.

CDR3 residues: CASSPDHYNEQFF. CDR3 sequence (DNA): TGTGCCAGCAGCCCGGACCACTACAATGAGCAGTTCTTC. The gene calls are TRBV7-9 and TRBJ2-1; unclear D gene. This CDR3 spans 13 amino acids. CDR1 and CDR2 (germline): SEHNR, FQNEAQ (reference sequence). V was pared by 5 bases and J by 3 bases, with 8 bases between.